The 17 T cell receptor beta chains presented below share a single source sample, sequenced in a study of T cells in Graves' hyperthyroidism and ophthalmopathy. RNA transcripts served as the template for amplifying TCR beta CDR3 regions. An initial round of RT-PCR targeting the TCR CDR3 relied on the HTBI primer set. TCRdb re-called the multiplex PCR reads with MiXCR, one entry per CDR3 protein. The sample carries about 640,000 distinct CDR3 sequences, around 20% recorded once. Sequencing was performed on blood. All receptors derive from a man under 40 with Graves' ophthalmopathy.

This clonotype was picked up a small number of times. The chain employs TRBV5-6 and TRBJ2-2; D might be TRBD1 (5 bases). Germline V lookup: CDR1 SGHDT, CDR2 YYEEEE. V lost 3 bases to trimming and J lost 0 bases, with 12 bases between them. The CDR3 extends over 16 amino acids. The CDR3 protein is CASSYWTRPNTGELFF. The CDR3 DNA reads TGTGCCAGCAGCTACTGGACACGACCGAACACCGGGGAGCTGTTTTTT. The full variable domain, rest sourced from reference TRBV5-6 and TRBJ2-2, is DAGVTQSPTHLIKTRGQQVTLRCSPKSGHDTVSWYQQALGQGPQFIFQYYEEEERQRGNFPDRFSGHQFPNYSSELNVNALLLGDSALYLCASSYWTRPNTGELFFGEGSRLTVL.

Only a few counts were recorded for this clonotype. This chain links TRBV24-1 with TRBJ1-5, with unresolved D. Trimming shortened V by 1 base and J by 4 bases, and 7 bases separated the two germline ends. The germline V gene has CDR1 KGHDR and CDR2 SFDVKD. The CDR3 spans 14 residues. CDR3 residues: CATSDFSRNQPQHF. The CDR3 coding sequence is TGTGCCACCAGTGATTTCAGCAGGAATCAGCCCCAGCATTTT.

The V and J genes are TRBV25-1 and TRBJ2-1, with 7 bases that match TRBD1. Germline CDR1 reads MGHDK; CDR2 reads SYGVNS. The CDR3 extends over 17 amino acids. Trimming cost V 1 base and J 6 bases; bases outside gene matches: 12. CDR3 residues: CASSEFRQGVGSNEQFF. DNA of the CDR3: TGTGCCAGCAGTGAATTCCGACAGGGAGTGGGTTCCAATGAGCAGTTCTTC.

In its sample, this clonotype was seen a few times. This chain connects TRBV2 to TRBJ2-7; D is possibly TRBD1 (6 bases). CDR1 is SNHLY, CDR2 FYNNEI, per germline. The ends were cut back, 10 bases at V and 7 bases at J, with 14 bases in the middle. The CDR3 spans 11 residues. CDR3 DNA: TGTGCCACCTTTTCTCAGGGGGAGCAGTACTTC. It is translated as CATFSQGEQYF.

The rearrangement joins TRBV19 to TRBJ2-3; 7 bases are shared with TRBD2. The ends lost 4 bases at V and 5 bases at J; junction bases unmatched: 9. The germline CDR1 and CDR2 sequences are LNHDA and SQIVND (reference sequence). The CDR3 totals 15 residues. The CDR3 nucleotides are TGTGCCAGTAGTAAGTGGGAGGGCCGGATAGATACGCAGTATTTT. Translated, it gives CASSKWEGRIDTQYF.

The rearrangement links TRBV5-6 to TRBJ2-2; 12 nucleotides line up with TRBD1. Germline CDR1 SGHDT, CDR2 YYEEEE. The CDR3 sequence is 16 residues long. V shed 5 bases, J shed 4 bases, and the junction held 6 bases outside the gene matches. The CDR3 reads CASRHGTGGRTGELFF. The CDR3 DNA reads TGTGCCAGCAGACACGGGACAGGGGGCCGCACCGGGGAGCTGTTTTTT.

The chain links TRBV20-1 to TRBJ2-5; 9 positions match TRBD1. CDR3 size: 16 residues. V gave up 0 bases and J gave up 5 bases; unmatched junction bases: 10. Germline-derived CDR1 and CDR2 are DFQATT and SNEGSKA (reference sequence). CDR3 nucleotide sequence: TGCAGTGCTAGAGATCCTGGACAGGGGAAAGGGGAGACCCAGTACTTC. Amino acids: CSARDPGQGKGETQYF.

In its sample, this clonotype was seen a few times. This sequence joins TRBV2 and TRBJ2-6; D assignment may be TRBD1 or TRBD2 (6 bases each). Trimming stripped 3 bases from V and 4 bases from J, with 10 bases between. Germline V lookup: CDR1 SNHLY, CDR2 FYNNEI. This CDR3 comprises 15 residues. The CDR3: CASSDGGRGANVLTF. Written as DNA, the CDR3 is TGTGCCAGCAGTGATGGGGGGCGAGGGGCCAACGTCCTGACTTTC.

The sample holds many counts of this clonotype. This chain joins TRBV11-2 and TRBJ2-7; 11 bases are a match to TRBD2. Germline trimming cut 4 bases from V and 4 bases from J; bases unmatched to any gene: 6. Germline CDR1 SGHAT, CDR2 FQNNGV. This CDR3 contains 15 residues. This chain's CDR3 is CASSYTGTSGYEQYF. The DNA for the CDR3 is TGTGCCAGCAGCTACACCGGGACTAGCGGTTACGAGCAGTACTTC.

At least ten counts were recorded for this clonotype. V usage is TRBV7-8 and J usage is TRBJ2-3; 9 bases are shared with TRBD2. Germline loops: CDR1 SGHVS, CDR2 FQNEAQ. V trimming: 2 bases; J trimming: 3 bases; junction bases outside the gene matches: 6. The CDR3 runs 16 residues. The CDR3 sequence is CASSLRRLAGTDTQYF. In DNA form, the CDR3 reads TGTGCCAGCAGCTTAAGGCGGCTAGCGGGGACAGATACGCAGTATTTT.

This clonotype came up a few times. V is TRBV28 and J is TRBJ2-7, with D unclear. V lost 8 bases, J lost 6 bases, and 14 bases lay in between. Germline V gene sequence: CDR1 MDHEN, CDR2 SYDVKM. The CDR3 is 12 amino acids. The CDR3 bases are TGTGCCAGCCTCTCCTCCCCTGGCGAGCAGTACTTC. It yields the protein CASLSSPGEQYF.

The chain carries TRBV19 and TRBJ1-2, with D perhaps TRBD1 (5 bases). In germline, CDR1 is LNHDA, CDR2 SQIVND (reference sequence). V lost 7 bases to trimming and J lost 6 bases, with 12 bases between them. CDR3 length: 12 residues. CDR3 DNA: TGTGCCAGTATTGGCAGGGAAGATGGCTACACCTTC. Translation gives CASIGREDGYTF.

This clonotype has at least ten counts. The CDR3 nucleotides are TGTGCCAGCAGCTTACAGGGGGTTAACGAGCAGTACTTC. It specifies CASSLQGVNEQYF. The rearrangement uses TRBV11-2 and TRBJ2-7; 7 bases are a match to TRBD1. This CDR3 contains 13 residues. V was pared by 2 bases and J by 5 bases, with 3 bases of the junction left unmatched. The germline V gene has CDR1 SGHAT and CDR2 FQNNGV.

In its sample, this clonotype was seen many times. The chain links TRBV30 to TRBJ2-7; 7 positions agree with TRBD2. The J segment lost 2 bases and the V segment lost 5 bases, leaving 6 bases of the junction unmatched. The CDR3 sequence is 13 residues long. Germline CDR1 GTSNPN, CDR2 SVGIG (reference sequence). The CDR3 loop is CAWGAGSTYEQYF. As DNA, the CDR3 is TGTGCCTGGGGAGCGGGATCCACCTACGAGCAGTACTTC. Full variable domain (remainder filled in from reference TRBV30 and TRBJ2-7): SQTIHQWPATLVQPVGSPLSLECTVEGTSNPNLYWYRQAAGRGLQLLFYSVGIGQISSEVPQNLSASRPQDRQFILSSKKLLLSDSGFYLCAWGAGSTYEQYFGPGTRLTVT.

V and J are TRBV29-1 and TRBJ2-5; 9 bases map to TRBD2. V lost 6 bases to trimming and J lost 3 bases; unmatched junction nucleotides: 5. The CDR3 spans 13 residues. From germline, CDR1 is SQVTM and CDR2 ANQGSEA. CDR3 bases: TGCAGCGTAAGACTAGCGGCAAAAGAGACCCAGTACTTC. Protein: CSVRLAAKETQYF.

The chain is built from TRBV5-5 and TRBJ2-3; perhaps TRBD1 as D (5 bases). The germline gives CDR1 SGHKS, CDR2 YYEKEE (reference sequence). V lost 0 bases to trimming and J lost 4 bases, with 15 bases between them. The CDR3 spans 16 residues. The CDR3 nucleotides read TGTGCCAGCAGCTTGGAGGCAGGGCGGTGGGCAGATACGCAGTATTTT. This gives the protein CASSLEAGRWADTQYF.

A few counts support this clonotype. The V call is TRBV6-2 or TRBV6-3, the J call TRBJ2-2, with TRBD1 matching 7 bases. Germline CDR1 and CDR2: MNHEY and SVGEGT. After removal of 6 bases from V and 0 bases from J, the junction contained 7 bases not matched to a gene. The CDR3 runs to 16 residues. The CDR3 reads CASSGQVAANTGELFF. The CDR3 DNA is TGTGCCAGCAGCGGACAGGTCGCCGCGAACACCGGGGAGCTGTTTTTT.